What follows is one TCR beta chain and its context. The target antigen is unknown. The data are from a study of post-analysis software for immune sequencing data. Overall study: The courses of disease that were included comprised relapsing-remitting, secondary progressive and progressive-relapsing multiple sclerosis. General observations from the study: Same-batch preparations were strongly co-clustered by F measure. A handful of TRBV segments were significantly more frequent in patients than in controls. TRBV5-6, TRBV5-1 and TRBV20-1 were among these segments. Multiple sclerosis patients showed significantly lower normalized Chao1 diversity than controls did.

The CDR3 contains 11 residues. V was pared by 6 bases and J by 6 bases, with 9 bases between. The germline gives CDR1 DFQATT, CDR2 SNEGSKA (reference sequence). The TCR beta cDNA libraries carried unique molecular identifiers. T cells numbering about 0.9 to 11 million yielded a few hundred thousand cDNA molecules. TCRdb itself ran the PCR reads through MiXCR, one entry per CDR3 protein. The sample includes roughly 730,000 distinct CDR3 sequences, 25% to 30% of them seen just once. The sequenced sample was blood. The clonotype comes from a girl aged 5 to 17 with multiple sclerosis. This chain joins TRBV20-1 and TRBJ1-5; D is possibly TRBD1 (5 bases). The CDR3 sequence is CSARAGQPQHF. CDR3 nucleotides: TGCAGTGCCAGGGCGGGTCAGCCCCAGCATTTT.